The present entry profiles one T cell receptor beta chain with its context. Other DNA sequences from this sample encode an identical CDR3 as well. This sample was taken from a study of control samples from healthy donors and cancer patients. Only in-frame clones appear in the TCRdb table, and some are missing; sequencing was by immunoSEQ multiplex PCR. The sample has under 450,000 clones; around 90% are singletons. With 3 bases removed from V and 2 bases from J, the gap between germline ends came to 5 bases. The CDR3 is made up of 13 amino acids. V and J are TRBV12-3 or TRBV12-4 and TRBJ1-5; unclear D gene. The sequenced material came from PBMCs. The receptor's source is a man aged 40-49 years with head and neck cancer. This chain's CDR3 is CASSFLGNQPQHF. The CDR3 bases are TGTGCCAGCAGTTTCCTCGGCAATCAGCCCCAGCATTTT.